These T cell receptor beta chains were read from a single sample in a study of blood T cell repertoires in COVID-19. The repertoire was sequenced with immunoSEQ multiplex PCR; TCRdb's copy has only in-frame clones and lacks some. This sample has approximately 170,000 clones, with roughly 80% found just once. Material for sequencing was PBMCs or T cells enriched from blood (not recorded which). The receptors were sampled from a woman in her thirties who had recovered from COVID-19. CDR3s include the opening cysteine and the closing phenylalanine or tryptophan. Each record gives: D gene, CDR3 length, V gene, clone size, J gene, CDR3 protein, CDR3 DNA. D genes are given only for firm matches. Not all rows give a size; the values are once, few, many and, for expanded clones, a class.

>TRBD2|14|TRBV9|.|TRBJ2-3
CASSASSGRDTQYF
TGTGCCAGCAGCGCCAGTAGCGGGAGAGATACGCAGTATTTT
>TRBD1|17|TRBV2|.|TRBJ1-4
CASSELGQAFVNEKLFF
TGTGCCAGCAGTGAACTCGGACAGGCGTTTGTTAATGAAAAACTGTTTTTT
>.|14|TRBV19|.|TRBJ1-1
CASSIGTVNTEAFF
TGTGCCAGTAGTATAGGGACTGTGAACACTGAAGCTTTCTTT
>.|14|TRBV4-1|.|TRBJ1-6
CASSHTGRDSPLHF
TGCGCCAGCAGCCACACTGGCAGGGATTCACCCCTCCACTTT
>TRBD2|13|TRBV5-1|.|TRBJ2-3
CASSHGGRDTQYF
TGCGCCAGCAGCCACGGGGGGAGGGATACGCAGTATTTT
>.|15|TRBV6-1|.|TRBJ1-2
CASSEFLAPLYGYTF
TGTGCCAGCAGTGAATTCCTAGCCCCCTTGTATGGCTACACCTTC
>TRBD1|16|TRBV5-3|.|TRBJ1-1
CARSIGQGAGDTEAFF
TGTGCCAGAAGCATTGGGCAGGGGGCAGGGGACACTGAAGCTTTCTTT
>.|16|TRBV7-9|once|TRBJ1-4
CASSLGLTVNNEKLFF
TGTGCCAGCAGCTTGGGATTGACAGTAAATAATGAAAAACTGTTTTTT
>.|17|TRBV28|.|TRBJ2-2
CASSKEGVWALTGELFF
TGTGCCAGCAGTAAGGAAGGTGTGTGGGCTTTGACCGGGGAGCTGTTTTTT
>TRBD1|14|TRBV5-6|.|TRBJ1-5
CASSYGTGKQPQHF
TGTGCCAGCAGCTATGGGACAGGGAAGCAGCCCCAGCATTTT
>.|13|TRBV28|.|TRBJ2-5
CASSLQAGGTQYF
TGTGCCAGCAGTTTGCAGGCCGGGGGGACCCAGTACTTC
>.|15|TRBV5-1|.|TRBJ2-1
CASSAAGASYNEQFF
TGCGCCAGCAGCGCAGCGGGTGCCTCCTACAATGAGCAGTTCTTC
>.|13|TRBV7-2|.|TRBJ1-2
CASSLETVYGYTF
TGTGCCAGCAGCTTAGAGACAGTCTATGGCTACACCTTC
>TRBD2|15|TRBV28|.|TRBJ2-3
CASSRSGRAADTQYF
TGTGCCAGCAGCCGTAGCGGGAGGGCCGCAGATACGCAGTATTTT
>TRBD1|16|TRBV27|.|TRBJ1-6
CASAFDRGPKNSPLHF
TGTGCCAGCGCTTTCGACAGGGGCCCAAAAAATTCACCCCTCCACTTT
>TRBD1|15|TRBV28|.|TRBJ1-5
CASRPQGSYNQPQHF
TGTGCCAGCAGACCACAGGGGTCATACAATCAGCCCCAGCATTTT
>.|16|TRBV5-6|.|TRBJ2-6
CASSEYSSSGANVLTF
TGTGCCAGCAGCGAATACAGTTCCTCTGGGGCCAACGTCCTGACTTTC
>TRBD1|14|TRBV28|.|TRBJ1-3
CASSVTGAGNTIYF
TGTGCCAGCAGTGTCACAGGGGCCGGAAACACCATATATTTT
>TRBD2|15|TRBV5-6|.|TRBJ2-7
CASSLEWREMGEQYF
TGTGCCAGCAGCTTGGAATGGCGGGAGATGGGAGAGCAGTACTTC
>TRBD1|15|TRBV28|once|TRBJ1-2
CASSPPTGTLYGYTF
TGTGCCAGCAGTCCCCCGACAGGGACCCTCTATGGCTACACCTTC
>TRBD1|15|TRBV3-1/TRBV3-2|.|TRBJ1-3
CASSPNGQALSTIYF
TGTGCCAGCAGCCCAAATGGACAGGCGCTCAGCACCATATATTTT
>TRBD1|13|TRBV5-8|few|TRBJ2-5
CASSSDRGLPQYF
TGTGCCAGCAGCTCGGACAGGGGGCTACCCCAGTACTTC
>.|12|TRBV7-8|.|TRBJ1-1
CASSLEGGWAFF
TGTGCCAGCAGCTTAGAAGGAGGGTGGGCTTTCTTT
>.|14|TRBV4-1|.|TRBJ2-5
CASSQVRGGETQYF
TGCGCCAGCAGCCAAGTCAGGGGTGGGGAGACCCAGTACTTC
>TRBD1|15|TRBV24-1|.|TRBJ1-5
CATRAGGADDQPQHF
TGTGCCACCAGGGCAGGGGGCGCGGATGATCAGCCCCAGCATTTT
>TRBD2|16|TRBV5-1|once|TRBJ2-7
CASSLDLAGGTYEQYF
TGCGCCAGCAGCTTGGACCTGGCGGGGGGGACCTACGAGCAGTACTTC
>TRBD1|15|TRBV18|.|TRBJ2-1
CASSPGQGVYNEQFF
TGTGCCAGCTCACCCGGACAGGGGGTCTACAATGAGCAGTTCTTC
>TRBD1|15|TRBV9|.|TRBJ1-2
CASSVGPDRAYGYTF
TGTGCCAGCAGCGTAGGACCCGACAGGGCATATGGCTACACCTTC
>TRBD2|17|TRBV27|.|TRBJ2-5
CASSLRGWTSGQETQYF
TGTGCCAGCAGCCTCCGGGGGTGGACTAGCGGCCAAGAGACCCAGTACTTC
>TRBD2|17|TRBV2|.|TRBJ2-5
CASRSRLERGGRETQYF
TGTGCCAGCAGATCCCGCCTAGAGCGGGGGGGCCGAGAGACCCAGTACTTC
>.|13|TRBV3-1/TRBV3-2|.|TRBJ2-3
CASSRGITDTQYF
TGTGCCAGCAGCCGCGGGATCACAGATACGCAGTATTTT
>.|14|TRBV10-1|.|TRBJ2-1
CASSEGAPYNEQFF
TGCGCCAGCAGTGAGGGGGCACCCTACAATGAGCAGTTCTTC
>.|14|TRBV3-1/TRBV3-2|.|TRBJ2-5
CASSHRGTQETQYF
TGTGCCAGCAGCCACCGGGGGACCCAAGAGACCCAGTACTTC
>.|10|TRBV11-2|.|TRBJ2-5
CASSLETQYF
TGTGCCAGCAGCCTAGAGACCCAGTACTTC
>.|15|TRBV19|.|TRBJ1-1
CASSITVEVNTEAFF
TGTGCCAGTAGTATAACCGTCGAGGTGAACACTGAAGCTTTCTTT
>TRBD1|14|TRBV3-1/TRBV3-2|.|TRBJ2-3
CASSRIRGPDTQYF
TGTGCCAGCAGCCGTATCAGGGGGCCAGATACGCAGTATTTT
>.|14|TRBV18|once|TRBJ1-1
CASSTQGGDTEAFF
TGTGCCAGCTCAACCCAGGGCGGGGACACTGAAGCTTTCTTT
>TRBD2|14|TRBV18|.|TRBJ2-7
CASSRLADAYEQYF
TGTGCCAGCTCGCGACTAGCCGACGCCTACGAGCAGTACTTC
>.|18|TRBV5-1|.|TRBJ2-4
CASSLGTYREGGKNIQYF
TGCGCCAGCAGCTTGGGGACCTACAGGGAGGGGGGCAAAAACATTCAGTACTTC
>.|13|TRBV30|.|TRBJ1-2
CAWSGSSGDGYTF
TGTGCCTGGAGTGGTTCTTCAGGGGACGGGTACACCTTC